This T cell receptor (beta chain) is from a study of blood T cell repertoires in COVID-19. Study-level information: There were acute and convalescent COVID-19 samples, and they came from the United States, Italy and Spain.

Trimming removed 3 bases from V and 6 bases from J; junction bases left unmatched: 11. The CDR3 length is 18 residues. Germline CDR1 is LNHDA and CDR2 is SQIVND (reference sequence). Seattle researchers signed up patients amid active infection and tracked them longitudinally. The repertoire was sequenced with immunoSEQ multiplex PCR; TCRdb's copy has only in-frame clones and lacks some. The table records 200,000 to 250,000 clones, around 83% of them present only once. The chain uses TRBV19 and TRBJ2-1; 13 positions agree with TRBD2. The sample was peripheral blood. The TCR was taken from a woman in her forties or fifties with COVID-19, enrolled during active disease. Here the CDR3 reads CASSIPGLAGWQGNEQFF. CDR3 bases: TGTGCCAGTAGTATTCCGGGACTAGCGGGGTGGCAGGGCAATGAGCAGTTCTTC.